A selection of T cell receptor beta chains follows, all from one sample in a study of OX40 agonist ivuxolimab in advanced cancers. Assay used: immunoSEQ multiplex PCR; TCRdb lists only in-frame clones, some missing. The sample carries around 74,000 clones, approximately 85% recorded once. The sequences come from CD4+ or CD8+ T cells sorted from blood, collected in a trial of the OX40 agonist ivuxolimab. Receptor source: an adult with an advanced solid tumor such as melanoma, head and neck, liver or kidney cancer. The CDR3 runs from the conserved cysteine through the conserved F or W. The D gene is left open where the match is weak. Size tells how often a clone was seen (once, few, many) or the class of an expanded clone, and some rows leave it out.

V,D,J,size,CDR3,DNA
TRBV9,NA,TRBJ2-5,NA,CASSARGGTTQETQYF,TGTGCCAGCAGCGCCCGTGGTGGGACAACCCAAGAGACCCAGTACTTC
TRBV5-8,NA,TRBJ2-6,NA,CASSSDGSSGANVLTF,TGTGCCAGCAGCTCGGACGGGAGCTCTGGGGCCAACGTCCTGACTTTC
TRBV4-2,NA,TRBJ2-3,NA,CASSRDPGKQADTQYF,TGTGCCAGCAGCAGGGACCCGGGAAAACAGGCAGATACGCAGTATTTT
TRBV2,NA,TRBJ2-5,NA,CASTGNQETQYF,TGTGCCAGCACAGGGAACCAAGAGACCCAGTACTTC
TRBV7-3,NA,TRBJ2-2,few,CASSLSAGARVGELFF,TGTGCCAGCAGCTTATCCGCGGGGGCTAGAGTCGGGGAGCTGTTTTTT
TRBV30,TRBD2,TRBJ2-2,NA,CAWRGRGSSTGELFF,TGTGCCTGGAGGGGGCGGGGGTCTTCCACCGGGGAGCTGTTTTTT
TRBV7-2,NA,TRBJ1-2,few,CASSLKGNYGYTF,TGTGCCAGCAGCTTAAAAGGGAATTATGGCTACACCTTC
TRBV10-1,TRBD2,TRBJ2-2,NA,CASSESIVLAGVSAGELFF,TGCGCCAGCAGTGAGTCGATCGTTCTAGCGGGGGTTTCGGCCGGGGAGCTGTTTTTT
TRBV6-1,NA,TRBJ1-2,NA,CASSNGNYGYTF,TGTGCCAGCAGTAATGGGAACTATGGCTACACCTTC
TRBV20-1,NA,TRBJ1-1,NA,CSAGGGTEAFF,TGCAGTGCTGGGGGGGGCACTGAAGCTTTCTTT
TRBV18,NA,TRBJ1-3,NA,CASSPTGPSPGNTIYF,TGTGCCAGCTCACCAACCGGGCCTAGTCCTGGAAACACCATATATTTT
TRBV28,NA,TRBJ2-7,NA,CASSPPTGTYEQYF,TGTGCCAGCAGCCCCCCCACAGGGACCTACGAGCAGTACTTC
TRBV27,TRBD1,TRBJ1-6,NA,CASTDRGSYNSPLHF,TGTGCCAGCACGGACAGGGGCTCCTATAATTCACCCCTCCACTTT
TRBV12-2,NA,TRBJ2-1,NA,CASRLGHRCWNEQFF,TGTGCAAGTCGCTTAGGTCACCGGTGTTGGAATGAGCAGTTCTTC
TRBV6-5,TRBD1,TRBJ1-2,NA,CASSSGTGIYGYTF,TGTGCCAGCAGTTCCGGGACAGGGATATATGGCTACACCTTC
TRBV18,NA,TRBJ1-3,NA,CASSPTDDSGNTIYF,TGTGCCAGCTCCCCCACAGATGACTCTGGAAACACCATATATTTT
TRBV19,NA,TRBJ1-6,NA,CASSQGFYNSPLHF,TGTGCCAGTAGCCAGGGCTTCTATAATTCACCCCTCCACTTT
TRBV19,NA,TRBJ2-5,NA,CASSASVEAQYF,TGTGCCAGTAGTGCTTCGGTTGAAGCCCAGTACTTC
TRBV5-4,NA,TRBJ2-1,NA,CASSPAQPNNEQFF,TGTGCCAGCAGCCCGGCACAGCCGAACAATGAGCAGTTCTTC
TRBV6-5,NA,TRBJ1-6,NA,CASRRASGGSPLHF,TGTGCCAGCAGGCGGGCCTCCGGGGGTTCACCCCTCCACTTT